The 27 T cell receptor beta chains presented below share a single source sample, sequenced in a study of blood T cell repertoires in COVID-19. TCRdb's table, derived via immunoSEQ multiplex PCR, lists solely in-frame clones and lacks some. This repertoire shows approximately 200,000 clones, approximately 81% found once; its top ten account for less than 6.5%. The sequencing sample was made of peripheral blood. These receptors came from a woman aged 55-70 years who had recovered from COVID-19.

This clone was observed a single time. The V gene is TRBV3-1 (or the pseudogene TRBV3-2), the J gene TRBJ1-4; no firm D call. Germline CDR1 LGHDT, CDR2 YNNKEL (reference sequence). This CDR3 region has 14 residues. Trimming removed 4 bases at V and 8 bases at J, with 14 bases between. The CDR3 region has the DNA TGTGCCAGCAGCCTCGGAGGGAAGAGGGAAAAACTGTTTTTT. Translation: CASSLGGKREKLFF.

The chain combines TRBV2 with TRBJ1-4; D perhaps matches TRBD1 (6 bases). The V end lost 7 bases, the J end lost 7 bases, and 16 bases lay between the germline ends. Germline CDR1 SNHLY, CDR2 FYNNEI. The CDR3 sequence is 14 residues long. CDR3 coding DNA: TGTGCCAGCATGGGGGCCGATGGAAGTGAAAAACTGTTTTTT. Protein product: CASMGADGSEKLFF.

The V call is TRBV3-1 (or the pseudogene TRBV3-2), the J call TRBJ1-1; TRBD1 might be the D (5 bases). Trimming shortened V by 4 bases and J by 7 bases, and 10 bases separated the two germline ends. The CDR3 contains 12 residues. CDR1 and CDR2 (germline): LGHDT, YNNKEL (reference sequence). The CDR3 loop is CASSLPGGEAFF. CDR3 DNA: TGTGCCAGCAGCCTCCCGGGGGGTGAAGCTTTCTTT.

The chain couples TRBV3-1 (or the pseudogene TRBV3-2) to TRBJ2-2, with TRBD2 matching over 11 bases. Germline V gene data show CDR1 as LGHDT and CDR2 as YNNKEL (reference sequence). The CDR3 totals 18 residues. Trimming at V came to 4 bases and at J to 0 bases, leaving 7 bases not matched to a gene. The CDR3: CASSPTGLADANTGELFF. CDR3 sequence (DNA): TGTGCCAGCAGCCCCACGGGACTAGCGGACGCGAACACCGGGGAGCTGTTTTTT.

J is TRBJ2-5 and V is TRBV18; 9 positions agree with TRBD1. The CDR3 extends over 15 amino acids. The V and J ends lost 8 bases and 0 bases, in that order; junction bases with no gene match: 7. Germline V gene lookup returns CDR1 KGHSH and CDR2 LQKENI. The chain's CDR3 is CASTQQGANQETQYF. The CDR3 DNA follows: TGTGCCAGCACACAACAGGGGGCAAACCAAGAGACCCAGTACTTC.

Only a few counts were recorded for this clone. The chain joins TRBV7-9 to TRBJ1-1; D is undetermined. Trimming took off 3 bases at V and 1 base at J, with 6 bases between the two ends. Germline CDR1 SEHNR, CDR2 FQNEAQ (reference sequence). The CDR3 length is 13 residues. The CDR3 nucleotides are TGTGCCAGCAGCTTTACAAGGAACACTGAAGCTTTCTTT. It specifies CASSFTRNTEAFF.

CDR3 bases: TGTGCCAGCAGCCCGGGACAGGGGATTGTCTATGGCTACACCTTC. This codes for CASSPGQGIVYGYTF. V gene TRBV27 combines with J gene TRBJ1-2; 10 nucleotides line up with TRBD1. The germline V gene has CDR1 MNHEY and CDR2 SMNVEV (reference sequence). V lost 6 bases to trimming and J lost 4 bases; unmatched junction nucleotides: 8. The CDR3 is 15 residues long.

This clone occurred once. The CDR3 loop is CASSPETSYEQYF. In DNA form, the CDR3 reads TGTGCCAGCAGCCCTGAAACATCCTACGAGCAGTACTTC. The V gene is TRBV12-3 or TRBV12-4, the J gene TRBJ2-7; the D is unclear. The V and J ends lost 6 bases and 1 base respectively, with 10 bases between them. The CDR3 runs to 13 residues.

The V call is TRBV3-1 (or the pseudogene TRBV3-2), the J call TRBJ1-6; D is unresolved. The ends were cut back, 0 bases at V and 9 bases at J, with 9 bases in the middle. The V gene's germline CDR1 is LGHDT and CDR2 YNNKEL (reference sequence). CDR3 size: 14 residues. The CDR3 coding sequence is TGTGCCAGCAGCCAAGAGGTGGAGATTTCACCCCTCCACTTT. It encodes CASSQEVEISPLHF.

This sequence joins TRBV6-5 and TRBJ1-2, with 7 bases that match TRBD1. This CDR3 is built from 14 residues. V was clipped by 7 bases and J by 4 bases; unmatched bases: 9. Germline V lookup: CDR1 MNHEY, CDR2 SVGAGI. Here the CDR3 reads CASNRGEVGYGYTF. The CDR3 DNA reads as TGTGCCAGCAACAGGGGCGAAGTTGGCTATGGCTACACCTTC.

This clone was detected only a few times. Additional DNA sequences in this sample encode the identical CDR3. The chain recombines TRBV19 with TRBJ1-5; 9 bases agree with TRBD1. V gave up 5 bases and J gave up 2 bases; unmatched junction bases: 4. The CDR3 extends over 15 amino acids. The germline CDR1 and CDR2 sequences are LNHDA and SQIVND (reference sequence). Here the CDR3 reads CASSPRDRGNQPQHF. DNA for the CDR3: TGTGCCAGTAGTCCCCGGGACAGGGGCAATCAGCCCCAGCATTTT.

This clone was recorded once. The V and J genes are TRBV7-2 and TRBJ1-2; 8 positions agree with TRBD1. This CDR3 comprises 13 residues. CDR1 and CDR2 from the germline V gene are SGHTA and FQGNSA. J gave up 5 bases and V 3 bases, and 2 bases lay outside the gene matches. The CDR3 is CASSFGQGYGYTF. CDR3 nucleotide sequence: TGTGCCAGCAGCTTCGGACAGGGATATGGCTACACCTTC.

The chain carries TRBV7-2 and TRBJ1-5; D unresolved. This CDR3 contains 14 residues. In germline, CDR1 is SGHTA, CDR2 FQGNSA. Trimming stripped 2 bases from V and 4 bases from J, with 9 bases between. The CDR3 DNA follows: TGTGCCAGCAGCTTAAGCGGGCGGAATCAGCCCCAGCATTTT. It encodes CASSLSGRNQPQHF.

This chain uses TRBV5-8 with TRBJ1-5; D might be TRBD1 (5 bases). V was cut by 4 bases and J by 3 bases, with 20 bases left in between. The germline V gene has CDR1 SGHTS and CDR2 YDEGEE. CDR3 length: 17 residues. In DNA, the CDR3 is TGTGCCAGCAGCGCGGCTTTCGGACAACTCAACAATCAGCCCCAGCATTTT. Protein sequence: CASSAAFGQLNNQPQHF.

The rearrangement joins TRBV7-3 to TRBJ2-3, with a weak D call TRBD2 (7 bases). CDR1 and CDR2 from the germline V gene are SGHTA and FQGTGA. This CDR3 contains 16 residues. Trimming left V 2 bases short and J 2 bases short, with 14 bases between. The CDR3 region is CASSLSPGGTTDTQYF. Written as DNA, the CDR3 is TGTGCCAGCAGCTTATCTCCGGGGGGCACCACAGATACGCAGTATTTT.

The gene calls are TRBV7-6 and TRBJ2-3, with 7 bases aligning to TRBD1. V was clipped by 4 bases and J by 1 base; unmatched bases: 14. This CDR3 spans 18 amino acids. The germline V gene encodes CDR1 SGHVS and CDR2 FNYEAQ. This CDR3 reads CASSSTPRTGTRTDTQYF. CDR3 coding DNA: TGTGCCAGCAGCTCCACCCCTAGGACAGGCACACGCACAGATACGCAGTATTTT.

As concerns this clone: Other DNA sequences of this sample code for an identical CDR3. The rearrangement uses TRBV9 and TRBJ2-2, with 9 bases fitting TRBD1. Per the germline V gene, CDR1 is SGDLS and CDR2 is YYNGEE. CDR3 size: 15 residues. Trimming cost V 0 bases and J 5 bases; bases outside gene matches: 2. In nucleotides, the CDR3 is TGTGCCAGCAGCGTAGTTGGACAGGGGACCGGGGAGCTGTTTTTT. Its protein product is CASSVVGQGTGELFF.

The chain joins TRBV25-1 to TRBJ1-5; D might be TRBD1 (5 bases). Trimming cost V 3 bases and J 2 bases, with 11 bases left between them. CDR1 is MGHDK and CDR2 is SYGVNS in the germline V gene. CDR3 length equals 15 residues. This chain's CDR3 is CASSDGGSGNQPQHF. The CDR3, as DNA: TGTGCCAGCAGTGACGGGGGTTCGGGCAATCAGCCCCAGCATTTT.

CDR3 coding DNA: TGTGCCTGGAACCGAGGCAGGGTTGGCGGGGAGCTGTTTTTT. Amino acids: CAWNRGRVGGELFF. The chain joins TRBV30 to TRBJ2-2, with a possible D match to TRBD1 (5 bases). The CDR3 is made up of 14 amino acids. Germline lookup yields CDR1 GTSNPN and CDR2 SVGIG (reference sequence). V was cut by 4 bases and J by 7 bases, with 16 bases left in between.

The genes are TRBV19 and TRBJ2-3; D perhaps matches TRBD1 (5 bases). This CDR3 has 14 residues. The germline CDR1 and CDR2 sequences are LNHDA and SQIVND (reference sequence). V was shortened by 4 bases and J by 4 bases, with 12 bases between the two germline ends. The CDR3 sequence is CASSTLGRADTQYF. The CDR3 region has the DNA TGTGCCAGTAGTACTTTGGGGCGCGCAGATACGCAGTATTTT. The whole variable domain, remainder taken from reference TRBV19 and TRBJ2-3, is DGGITQSPKYLFRKEGQNVTLSCEQNLNHDAMYWYRQDPGQGLRLIYYSQIVNDFQKGDIAEGYSVSREKKESFPLTVTSAQKNPTAFYLCASSTLGRADTQYFGPGTRLTVL.

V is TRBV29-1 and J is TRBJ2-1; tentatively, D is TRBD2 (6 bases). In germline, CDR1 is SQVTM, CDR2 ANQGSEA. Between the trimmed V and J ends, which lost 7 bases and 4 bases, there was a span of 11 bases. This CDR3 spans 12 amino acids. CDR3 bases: TGCAGCGCCATGGGAGGTTACAATGAGCAGTTCTTC. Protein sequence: CSAMGGYNEQFF.

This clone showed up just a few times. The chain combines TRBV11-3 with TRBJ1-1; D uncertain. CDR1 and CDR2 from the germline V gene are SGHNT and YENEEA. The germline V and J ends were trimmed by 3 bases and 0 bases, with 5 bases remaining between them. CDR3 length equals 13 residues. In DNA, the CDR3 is TGTGCCAGCAGCTTCAACTTGAACACTGAAGCTTTCTTT. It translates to CASSFNLNTEAFF.

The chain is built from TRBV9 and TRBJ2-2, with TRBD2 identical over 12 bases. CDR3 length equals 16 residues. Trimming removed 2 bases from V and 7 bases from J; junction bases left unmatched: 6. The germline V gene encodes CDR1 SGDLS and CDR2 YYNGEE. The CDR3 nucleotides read TGTGCCAGCAGCGTGACTAGCGGGGGACCTGGCGGGGAGCTGTTTTTT. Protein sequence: CASSVTSGGPGGELFF.

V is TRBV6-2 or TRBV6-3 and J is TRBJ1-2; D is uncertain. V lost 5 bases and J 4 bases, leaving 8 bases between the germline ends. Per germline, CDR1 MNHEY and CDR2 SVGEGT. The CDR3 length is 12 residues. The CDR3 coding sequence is TGTGCCAGCAGTGACACCAGCTATGGCTACACCTTC. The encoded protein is CASSDTSYGYTF.

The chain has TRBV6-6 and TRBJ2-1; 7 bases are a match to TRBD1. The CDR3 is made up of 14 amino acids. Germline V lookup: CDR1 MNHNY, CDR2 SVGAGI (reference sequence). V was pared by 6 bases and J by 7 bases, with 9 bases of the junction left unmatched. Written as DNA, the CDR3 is TGTGCCAGCAGCTACAGGGACAGTTATAATGAGCAGTTCTTC. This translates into CASSYRDSYNEQFF.

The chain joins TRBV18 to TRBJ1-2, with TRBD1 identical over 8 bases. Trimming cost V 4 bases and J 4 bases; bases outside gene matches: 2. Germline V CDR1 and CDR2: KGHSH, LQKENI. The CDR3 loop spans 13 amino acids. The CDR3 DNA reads TGTGCCAGCTCACAGACAGGGGCCTATGGCTACACCTTC. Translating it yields CASSQTGAYGYTF.

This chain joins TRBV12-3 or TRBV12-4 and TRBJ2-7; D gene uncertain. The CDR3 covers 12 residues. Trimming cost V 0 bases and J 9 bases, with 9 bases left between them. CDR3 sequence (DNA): TGTGCCAGCAGTTTAGCAGGATCGGGGCAGTACTTC. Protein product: CASSLAGSGQYF.